Shown below are 3 T cell receptor beta chains from a single sample sequenced in a study of blood T cell repertoires in COVID-19. Generated by immunoSEQ multiplex PCR, the TCRdb table keeps only in-frame clones and is missing some. This table has under 200,000 clones, 88% appearing once. The sequencing input was peripheral blood. The receptors shown here come from a man aged 40-55 years with active or convalescent COVID-19.

The chain combines TRBV6-5 with TRBJ1-5; a possible D gene is TRBD1 (6 bases). The CDR3 totals 13 residues. Trimming pared 10 bases from V and 3 bases from J, leaving 13 bases between. In germline, CDR1 is MNHEY, CDR2 SVGAGI. The CDR3 here is CATSRQDNQPQHF. The CDR3 DNA reads as TGTGCCACCTCAAGACAGGACAATCAGCCCCAGCATTTT.

The chain links TRBV19 to TRBJ2-7; D is uncertain. Germline V gene lookup returns CDR1 LNHDA and CDR2 SQIVND (reference sequence). The V and J ends lost 1 base and 3 bases respectively, with 16 bases between them. The CDR3 loop spans 16 amino acids. Here the CDR3 DNA reads TGTGCCAGTAGTATAGCTCAGGCCCCTGAGATCTACGAGCAGTACTTC. Its translation: CASSIAQAPEIYEQYF.

This chain joins TRBV11-2 and TRBJ1-2; 9 bases match TRBD1. The CDR3 runs to 14 residues. CDR1 and CDR2 from the germline V gene are SGHAT and FQNNGV. Losses at the gene ends were 7 bases for V and 2 bases for J; bases not matched to a gene: 5. CDR3 amino acids: CASTITGGNYGYTF. The CDR3 nucleotides read TGTGCCAGCACCATCACAGGGGGCAACTATGGCTACACCTTC.